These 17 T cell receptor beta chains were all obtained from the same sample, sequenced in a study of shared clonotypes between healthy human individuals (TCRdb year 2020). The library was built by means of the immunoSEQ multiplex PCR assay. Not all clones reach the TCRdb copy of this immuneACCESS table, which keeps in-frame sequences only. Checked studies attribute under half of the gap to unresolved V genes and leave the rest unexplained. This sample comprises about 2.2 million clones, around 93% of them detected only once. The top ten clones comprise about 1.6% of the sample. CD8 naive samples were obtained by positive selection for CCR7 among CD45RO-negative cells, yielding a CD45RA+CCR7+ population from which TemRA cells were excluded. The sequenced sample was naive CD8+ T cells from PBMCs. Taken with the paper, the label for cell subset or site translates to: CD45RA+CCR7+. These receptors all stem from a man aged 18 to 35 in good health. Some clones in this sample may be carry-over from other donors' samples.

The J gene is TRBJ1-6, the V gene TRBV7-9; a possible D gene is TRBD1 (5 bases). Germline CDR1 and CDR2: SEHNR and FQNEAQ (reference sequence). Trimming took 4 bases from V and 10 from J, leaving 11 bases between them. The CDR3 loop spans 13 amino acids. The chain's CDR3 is CASSSQGKSPLHF. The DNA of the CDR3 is TGTGCCAGCAGCTCCCAGGGCAAATCACCCCTCCACTTT. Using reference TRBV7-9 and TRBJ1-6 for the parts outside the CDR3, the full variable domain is DTGVSQNPRHKITKRGQNVTFRCDPISEHNRLYWYRQTLGQGPEFLTYFQNEAQLEKSRLLSDRFSAERPKGSFSTLEIQRTEQGDSAMYLCASSSQGKSPLHFGNGTRLTVT.

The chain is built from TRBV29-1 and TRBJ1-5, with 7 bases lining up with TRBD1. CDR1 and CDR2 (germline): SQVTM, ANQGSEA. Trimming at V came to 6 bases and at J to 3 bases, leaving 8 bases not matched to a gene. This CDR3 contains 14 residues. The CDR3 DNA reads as TGCAGCGTAGTCACAGGGGAGGCCAATCAGCCCCAGCATTTT. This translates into CSVVTGEANQPQHF.

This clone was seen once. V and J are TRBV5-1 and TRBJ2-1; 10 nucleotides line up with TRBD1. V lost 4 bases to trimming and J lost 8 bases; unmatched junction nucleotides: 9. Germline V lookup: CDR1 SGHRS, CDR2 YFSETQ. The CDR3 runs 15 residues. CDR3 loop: CASSPRQGAVDEQFF. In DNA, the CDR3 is TGCGCCAGCAGCCCCCGACAGGGGGCGGTCGATGAGCAGTTCTTC.

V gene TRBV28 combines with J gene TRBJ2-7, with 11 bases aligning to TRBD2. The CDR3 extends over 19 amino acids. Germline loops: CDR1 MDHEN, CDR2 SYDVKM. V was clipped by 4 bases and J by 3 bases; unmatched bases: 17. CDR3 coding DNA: TGTGCCAGCAGTTCTACCCCTCCGGGACTAGCGGCTATAGGCTACGAGCAGTACTTC. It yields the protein CASSSTPPGLAAIGYEQYF.

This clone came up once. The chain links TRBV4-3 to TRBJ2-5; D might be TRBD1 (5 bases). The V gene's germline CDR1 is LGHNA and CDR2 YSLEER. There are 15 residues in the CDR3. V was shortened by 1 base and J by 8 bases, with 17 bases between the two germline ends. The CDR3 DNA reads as TGCGCCAGCAGCCAAGTTGCCCAGGGTCGTGGAACCCAGTACTTC. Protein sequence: CASSQVAQGRGTQYF.

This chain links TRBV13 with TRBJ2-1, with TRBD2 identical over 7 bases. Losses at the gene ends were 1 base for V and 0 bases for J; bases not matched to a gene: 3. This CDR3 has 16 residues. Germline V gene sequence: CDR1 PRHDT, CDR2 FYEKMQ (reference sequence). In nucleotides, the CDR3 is TGTGCCAGCAGCTTAGTTGGCGGGAGCTCCTACAATGAGCAGTTCTTC. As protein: CASSLVGGSSYNEQFF.

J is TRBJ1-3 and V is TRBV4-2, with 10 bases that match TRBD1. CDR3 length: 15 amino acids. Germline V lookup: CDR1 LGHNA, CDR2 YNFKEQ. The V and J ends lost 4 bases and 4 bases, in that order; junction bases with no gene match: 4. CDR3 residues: CASSPGQGYGNTIYF. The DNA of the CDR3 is TGTGCCAGCAGCCCGGGACAGGGGTACGGAAACACCATATATTTT.

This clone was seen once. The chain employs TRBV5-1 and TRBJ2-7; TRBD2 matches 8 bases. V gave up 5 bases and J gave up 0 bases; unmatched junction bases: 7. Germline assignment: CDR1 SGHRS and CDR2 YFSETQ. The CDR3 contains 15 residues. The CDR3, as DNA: TGCGCCAGCAGGAATAGCGGGGCCCTCTCCTACGAGCAGTACTTC. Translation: CASRNSGALSYEQYF.

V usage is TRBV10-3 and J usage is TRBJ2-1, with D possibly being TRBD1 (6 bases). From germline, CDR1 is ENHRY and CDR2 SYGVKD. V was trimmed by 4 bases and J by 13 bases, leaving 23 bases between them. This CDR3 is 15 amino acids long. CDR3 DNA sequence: TGTGCCATCAGTGCCCCAGGGGTGGCTGGATCCGTTCAGTTCTTC. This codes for CAISAPGVAGSVQFF.

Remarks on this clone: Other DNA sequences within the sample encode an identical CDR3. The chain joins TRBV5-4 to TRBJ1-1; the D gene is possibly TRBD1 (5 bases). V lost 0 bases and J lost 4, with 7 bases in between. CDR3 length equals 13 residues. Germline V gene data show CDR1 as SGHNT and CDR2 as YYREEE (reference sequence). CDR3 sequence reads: CASSLGGITEAFF. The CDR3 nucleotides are TGTGCCAGCAGCTTGGGGGGCATCACTGAAGCTTTCTTT.

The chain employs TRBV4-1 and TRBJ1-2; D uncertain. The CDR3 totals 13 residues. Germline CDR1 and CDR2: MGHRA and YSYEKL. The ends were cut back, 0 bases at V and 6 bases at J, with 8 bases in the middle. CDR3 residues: CASSQDLEDGYTF. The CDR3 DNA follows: TGCGCCAGCAGCCAAGATCTGGAGGATGGCTACACCTTC.

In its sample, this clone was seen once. DNA for the CDR3: TGTGCCAGCAGTTTCCAACAGGGAAACACCATATATTTT. Its protein product is CASSFQQGNTIYF. This chain links TRBV27 with TRBJ1-3; D gene ambiguous. The CDR3 covers 13 residues. V lost 3 bases to trimming and J lost 4 bases, with 7 bases between them. Germline CDR1 and CDR2: MNHEY and SMNVEV (reference sequence).

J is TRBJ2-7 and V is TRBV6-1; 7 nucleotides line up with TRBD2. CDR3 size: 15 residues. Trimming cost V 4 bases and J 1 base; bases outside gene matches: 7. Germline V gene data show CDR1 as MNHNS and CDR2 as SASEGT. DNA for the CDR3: TGTGCCAGCAGTGTGTTCGCGGGAGATTCCTACGAGCAGTACTTC. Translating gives CASSVFAGDSYEQYF.

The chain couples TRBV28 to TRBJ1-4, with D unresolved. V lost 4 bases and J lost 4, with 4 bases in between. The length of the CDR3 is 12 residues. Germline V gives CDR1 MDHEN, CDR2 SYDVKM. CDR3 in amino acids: CASSWGNEKLFF. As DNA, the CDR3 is TGTGCCAGCAGTTGGGGTAATGAAAAACTGTTTTTT.

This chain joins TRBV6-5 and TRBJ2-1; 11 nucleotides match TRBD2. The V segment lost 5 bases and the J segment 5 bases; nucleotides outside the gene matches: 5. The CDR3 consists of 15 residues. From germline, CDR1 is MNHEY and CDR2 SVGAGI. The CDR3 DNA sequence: TGTGCCAGCAGTCTACTAGCGGGAGCGGACAATGAGCAGTTCTTC. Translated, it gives CASSLLAGADNEQFF.

The CDR3 reads CASSLTPGLAGTYEQYF. DNA of the CDR3: TGTGCCAGCAGTTTAACCCCCGGACTAGCGGGAACGTACGAGCAGTACTTC. V usage is TRBV27 and J usage is TRBJ2-7; TRBD2 matches at 12 bases. Germline-derived CDR1 and CDR2 are MNHEY and SMNVEV (reference sequence). This CDR3 comprises 17 residues. V lost 2 bases to trimming and J lost 4 bases; unmatched junction nucleotides: 9.

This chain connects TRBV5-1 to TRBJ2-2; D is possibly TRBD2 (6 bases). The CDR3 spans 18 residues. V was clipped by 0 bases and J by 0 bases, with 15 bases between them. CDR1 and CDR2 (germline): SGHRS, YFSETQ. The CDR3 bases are TGCGCCAGCAGCTTGGCCAGATATAGCGGAGCGAACACCGGGGAGCTGTTTTTT. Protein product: CASSLARYSGANTGELFF.